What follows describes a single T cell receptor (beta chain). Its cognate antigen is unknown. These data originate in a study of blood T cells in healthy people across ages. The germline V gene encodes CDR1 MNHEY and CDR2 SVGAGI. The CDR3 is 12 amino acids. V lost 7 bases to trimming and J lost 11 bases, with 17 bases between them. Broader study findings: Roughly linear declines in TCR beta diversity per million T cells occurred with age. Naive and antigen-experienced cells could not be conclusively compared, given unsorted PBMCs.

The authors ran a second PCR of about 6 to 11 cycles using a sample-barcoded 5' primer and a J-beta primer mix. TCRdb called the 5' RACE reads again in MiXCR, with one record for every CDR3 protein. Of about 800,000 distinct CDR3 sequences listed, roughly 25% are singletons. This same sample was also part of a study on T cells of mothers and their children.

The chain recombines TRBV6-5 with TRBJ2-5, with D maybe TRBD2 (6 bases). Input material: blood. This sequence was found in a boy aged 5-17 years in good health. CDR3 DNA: TGTGCCAGCACCAACTCCCCGGGGGAGCAGTACTTC. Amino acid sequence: CASTNSPGEQYF.